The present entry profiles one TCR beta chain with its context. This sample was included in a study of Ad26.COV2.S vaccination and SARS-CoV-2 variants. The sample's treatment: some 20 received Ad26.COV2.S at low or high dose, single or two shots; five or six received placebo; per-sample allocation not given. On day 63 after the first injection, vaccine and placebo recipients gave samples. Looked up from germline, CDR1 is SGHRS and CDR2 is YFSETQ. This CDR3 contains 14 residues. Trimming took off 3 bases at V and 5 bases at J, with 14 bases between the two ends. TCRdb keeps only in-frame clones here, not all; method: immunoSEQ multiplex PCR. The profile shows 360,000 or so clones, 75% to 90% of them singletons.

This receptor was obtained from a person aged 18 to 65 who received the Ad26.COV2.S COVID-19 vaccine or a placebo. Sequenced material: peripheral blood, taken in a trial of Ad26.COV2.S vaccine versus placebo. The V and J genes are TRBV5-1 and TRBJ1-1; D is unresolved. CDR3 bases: TGCGCCAGCAGCTCCGAGGGTATTAGAACTGAAGCTTTCTTT. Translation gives CASSSEGIRTEAFF.